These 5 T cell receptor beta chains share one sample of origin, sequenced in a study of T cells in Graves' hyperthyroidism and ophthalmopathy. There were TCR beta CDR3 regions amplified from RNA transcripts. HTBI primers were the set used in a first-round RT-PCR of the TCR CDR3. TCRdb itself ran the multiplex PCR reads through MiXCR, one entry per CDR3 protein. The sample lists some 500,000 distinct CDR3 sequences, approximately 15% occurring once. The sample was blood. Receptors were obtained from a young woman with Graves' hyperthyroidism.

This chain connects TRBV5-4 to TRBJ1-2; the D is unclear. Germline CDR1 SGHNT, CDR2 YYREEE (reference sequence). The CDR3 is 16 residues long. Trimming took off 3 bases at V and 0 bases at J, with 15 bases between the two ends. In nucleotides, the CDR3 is TGTGCCAGCAGCTCACAGCTTTTGGCCACTAACTATGGCTACACCTTC. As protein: CASSSQLLATNYGYTF.

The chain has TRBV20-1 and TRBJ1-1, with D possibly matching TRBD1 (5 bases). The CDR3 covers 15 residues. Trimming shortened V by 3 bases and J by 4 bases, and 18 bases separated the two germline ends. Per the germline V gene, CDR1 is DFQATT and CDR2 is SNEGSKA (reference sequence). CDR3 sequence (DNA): TGCAGTGCTAGTTCGGGGGTCAATAGTGGCACTGAAGCTTTCTTT. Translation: CSASSGVNSGTEAFF.

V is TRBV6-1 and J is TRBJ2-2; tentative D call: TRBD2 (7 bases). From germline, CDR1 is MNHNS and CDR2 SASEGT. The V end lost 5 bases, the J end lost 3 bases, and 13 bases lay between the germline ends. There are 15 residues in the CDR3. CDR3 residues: CASSPRGADTGELFF. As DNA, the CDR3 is TGTGCCAGCAGTCCCCGGGGGGCGGACACCGGGGAGCTGTTTTTT.

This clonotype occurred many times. The CDR3 reads CASSPEDWSSYNSPLHF. DNA for the CDR3: TGCGCCAGCAGCCCCGAGGACTGGAGCTCCTATAATTCACCCCTCCACTTT. This chain uses TRBV5-1 with TRBJ1-6; D call uncertain. Between the trimmed V and J ends, which lost 4 bases and 0 bases, there was a span of 14 bases. This CDR3 has 17 residues. Germline-derived CDR1 and CDR2 are SGHRS and YFSETQ.

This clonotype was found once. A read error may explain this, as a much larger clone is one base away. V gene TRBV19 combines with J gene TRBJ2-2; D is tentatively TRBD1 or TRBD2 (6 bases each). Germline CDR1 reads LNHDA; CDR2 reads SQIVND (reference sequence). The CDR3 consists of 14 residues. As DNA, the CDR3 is TGTGCCAGTATCGCGACAGGATACACCGGGGGGCTGTTTTTT. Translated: CASIATGYTGGLFF.